This entry lists 14 T cell receptor beta chains sequenced from one sample in a study of blood T cell repertoires in COVID-19. Using immunoSEQ multiplex PCR, the repertoire was profiled, and TCRdb retains in-frame clones only, with some absent. This sample has 250,000 to 300,000 clones; approximately 86% occur once, and the top ten carry less than 15%. Specimen: peripheral blood. The receptor set was obtained from a woman in her 70s with COVID-19, enrolled during active disease.

The CDR3: CASSDNTDTQYF. The CDR3 nucleotides are TGTGCCAGCAGTGATAATACAGATACGCAGTATTTT. The chain couples TRBV25-1 to TRBJ2-3; D not certain. Germline CDR1 is MGHDK and CDR2 is SYGVNS. The V end was cut by 3 bases, the J end by 3 bases, with 4 bases between. The CDR3 is made up of 12 amino acids.

This clone was seen just once. This chain joins TRBV3-1 (or the pseudogene TRBV3-2) and TRBJ2-5; TRBD1 might be the D (6 bases). The CDR3 is made up of 17 amino acids. Between the trimmed V and J ends, which lost 1 base and 5 bases, there was a span of 20 bases. The germline V gene encodes CDR1 LGHDT and CDR2 YNNKEL (reference sequence). The CDR3 sequence is CASSQGATGNLKETQYF. CDR3 coding DNA: TGTGCCAGCAGCCAAGGGGCTACAGGGAACCTTAAGGAGACCCAGTACTTC.

The rearrangement uses TRBV13 and TRBJ2-7; 12 nucleotides match TRBD2. The CDR3 totals 18 residues. Looked up from germline, CDR1 is PRHDT and CDR2 is FYEKMQ (reference sequence). The V and J ends lost 4 bases and 0 bases, in that order; junction bases with no gene match: 10. The CDR3 protein is CASSSQTSGGLSSYEQYF. Written as DNA, the CDR3 is TGTGCCAGCAGCTCCCAGACTAGCGGGGGCCTAAGCTCCTACGAGCAGTACTTC.

The chain links TRBV5-3 to TRBJ1-1; D not resolved. TRBV5-3 counts as an open reading frame of uncertain function. V lost 4 bases to trimming and J lost 1 base, with 5 bases between them. This CDR3 comprises 12 residues. The CDR3 sequence is CARSAENTEAFF. For the CDR3, the DNA is TGTGCCAGAAGCGCAGAGAACACTGAAGCTTTCTTT.

This clone showed up just once. The chain joins TRBV5-1 to TRBJ1-4; D is unresolved. V was clipped by 0 bases and J by 7 bases, with 13 bases between them. This CDR3 spans 15 amino acids. The V gene's germline CDR1 is SGHRS and CDR2 YFSETQ. The CDR3 DNA is TGCGCCAGCAGCTTGGATTACGGGATAGGTGAAAAACTGTTTTTT. Its protein is CASSLDYGIGEKLFF.

The table lists this clone with a count of one. J is TRBJ1-1 and V is TRBV27; possibly TRBD1 for D (6 bases). The CDR3 length is 16 residues. CDR1 and CDR2 from the germline V gene are MNHEY and SMNVEV (reference sequence). V lost 2 bases and J lost 0, with 13 bases in between. The CDR3 protein is CASSLDRSFMNTEAFF. The CDR3 DNA reads TGTGCCAGCAGTTTAGACAGGTCCTTCATGAACACTGAAGCTTTCTTT.

The chain links TRBV27 to TRBJ1-2; 9 bases agree with TRBD1. Germline values: CDR1 MNHEY, CDR2 SMNVEV (reference sequence). CDR3 length: 13 amino acids. Trimming cost V 6 bases and J 7 bases; bases outside gene matches: 6. In DNA form, the CDR3 reads TGTGCCAGCAGAAACAGGGGGCGAACTGGCTACACCTTC. This gives the protein CASRNRGRTGYTF.

The chain has TRBV5-8 and TRBJ2-5; 7 bases are a match to TRBD2. The CDR3 has 13 amino acids. In germline, CDR1 is SGHTS, CDR2 YDEGEE. Germline trimming cut 5 bases from V and 3 bases from J; bases unmatched to any gene: 4. This CDR3 is CASRDLAEETQYF. The CDR3 region has the DNA TGTGCCAGCAGGGACCTAGCGGAAGAGACCCAGTACTTC.

The CDR3 DNA reads as TGTGCCAGCCTTCGGGTAGCGGGGGGCACAGATACGCAGTATTTT. Translation: CASLRVAGGTDTQYF. This chain uses TRBV27 with TRBJ2-3, with 9 bases that match TRBD2. Germline trimming cut 8 bases from V and 1 base from J; bases unmatched to any gene: 7. The CDR3 is made up of 15 amino acids. From germline, CDR1 is MNHEY and CDR2 SMNVEV (reference sequence).

The chain recombines TRBV4-3 with TRBJ2-1, with a possible D match to TRBD1 (6 bases). The CDR3 spans 17 residues. Germline V CDR1 and CDR2: LGHNA, YSLEER. Trimming removed 0 bases from V and 0 bases from J, with 12 bases in between. This CDR3 is CASSQDLGASSYNEQFF. CDR3 nucleotides: TGCGCCAGCAGCCAAGATCTGGGGGCGAGCTCCTACAATGAGCAGTTCTTC.

This chain connects TRBV9 to TRBJ1-5, with unresolved D. V shed 4 bases and J shed 0 bases, with 11 bases lying between them. CDR1 is SGDLS, CDR2 YYNGEE, per germline. The CDR3 is 15 amino acids. CDR3: CASSLEGHSNQPQHF. The CDR3 DNA reads as TGTGCCAGCAGCCTCGAGGGTCATAGCAATCAGCCCCAGCATTTT.

CDR3 coding DNA: TGTGCCAGCACACGACAGGGGGCTTCCTACGAGCAGTACTTC. Its translation: CASTRQGASYEQYF. This chain connects TRBV6-5 to TRBJ2-7, with TRBD1 identical over 10 bases. Germline CDR1 reads MNHEY; CDR2 reads SVGAGI. This CDR3 comprises 14 residues. J was trimmed by 1 base and V by 7 bases; bases with no gene match: 4.

This chain joins TRBV15 and TRBJ2-7, with 13 bases lining up with TRBD2. Per the germline V gene, CDR1 is LNHNV and CDR2 is YYDKDF (reference sequence). This CDR3 has 16 residues. Trimming at V came to 1 base and at J to 3 bases, leaving 3 bases not matched to a gene. DNA of the CDR3: TGTGCCACCAGCAGAGGGGGGACTAGCGGGATCTACGAGCAGTACTTC. Translating gives CATSRGGTSGIYEQYF.

In its sample, this clone was seen once. This sequence joins TRBV2 and TRBJ2-2, with 8 positions matching TRBD2. Germline assignment: CDR1 SNHLY and CDR2 FYNNEI. The length of the CDR3 is 15 residues. V lost 5 bases and J lost 5; bases outside the gene matches: 7. The CDR3 bases are TGTGCCAGCAGTCCCAGCGGGGGAGGTACCGGGGAGCTGTTTTTT. Encoded protein: CASSPSGGGTGELFF.